This T cell receptor beta chain stems from a study of shared clonotypes between healthy human individuals. Generated by immunoSEQ multiplex PCR, the TCRdb table keeps only in-frame clones and is missing some. The sample lists about 680,000 clones, less than 80% occurring once. The CDR3 contains 15 residues. V lost 5 bases and J lost 0, with 14 bases in between. Per the germline V gene, CDR1 is SGHRS and CDR2 is YFSETQ. This clone was seen only a few times. The source material was memory CD4+ T cells sorted from blood. The sample's subset: CD45RA-negative fraction. The chain uses TRBV5-1 and TRBJ1-1; weak D call: TRBD1 (5 bases). This TCR was sampled from a woman younger than 45 in good health. The DNA for the CDR3 is TGCGCCAGCAGACGCGGGCAGGGCTTGAACACTGAAGCTTTCTTT. Its protein is CASRRGQGLNTEAFF. The full variable domain, in which reference TRBV5-1 and TRBJ1-1 provide the parts outside the CDR3, is KAGVTQTPRYLIKTRGQQVTLSCSPISGHRSVSWYQQTPGQGLQFLFEYFSETQRNKGNFPGRFSGRQFSNSRSEMNVSTLELGDSALYLCASRRGQGLNTEAFFGQGTRLTVV.